The present T cell receptor (beta chain) was sequenced within a study of cytomegalovirus exposure and HLA in healthy donors. On this clone itself: As yet, its antigen is unknown.

Regarding the study as a whole: TCR beta V segments were, for the most part, productive about 90% or about 30% of the time in an earlier analysis. Presence/absence analysis assumed near-uniform sequencing depth across donors. Using the classifier, cytomegalovirus status was reportedly diagnosed with high specificity and sensitivity.

The PCR employed 60 Vbeta primers together with 13 Jbeta primers. Profiling relied on immunoSEQ multiplex PCR, and the TCRdb table lists in-frame clones only, not all of them. The sample gives about 160,000 clones, roughly 85% of which show up once; roughly 1.3% is in the top ten. The sample was PBMCs. The source is a woman aged 45-65 years in good health and CMV-seronegative.

CDR3 DNA sequence: TGTGCCAGCACCCTGGACCGACAGGGTCCGACTGGCTACACCTTC. Protein: CASTLDRQGPTGYTF. The V and J genes are TRBV7-9 and TRBJ1-2, with 7 positions matching TRBD1. The CDR3 is made up of 15 amino acids. CDR1 is SEHNR and CDR2 is FQNEAQ in the germline V gene (reference sequence). V lost 7 bases and J lost 7; bases outside the gene matches: 15.